The 18 T cell receptor beta chains listed next were all sequenced from one sample in a study of preoperative IRX-2 immunotherapy in early breast cancer. The treatment is: preoperative locoregional IRX-2 cytokine immunotherapy. Assay used: immunoSEQ multiplex PCR; TCRdb lists only in-frame clones, some missing. The sample records tens of thousands of clones, around four fifths being singletons. The input for sequencing was lymph node tissue, taken after IRX-2 immunotherapy. The receptor source for this set is a human donor with breast cancer.

The V and J genes are TRBV10-3 and TRBJ1-5; tentatively, D is TRBD1 (5 bases). This CDR3 region has 14 residues. Germline V gene lookup returns CDR1 ENHRY and CDR2 SYGVKD. Trimming removed 7 bases from V and 5 bases from J, with 15 bases in between. The CDR3 here is CAINEQGEDQPQHF. For the CDR3, the DNA is TGTGCCATCAACGAGCAGGGAGAGGATCAGCCCCAGCATTTT.

The chain has TRBV6-8 and TRBJ2-1; 9 nucleotides align to TRBD2. This CDR3 spans 15 amino acids. Germline V gene data show CDR1 as MNHGY and CDR2 as SAAAGT. Trimming at V came to 6 bases and at J to 3 bases, leaving 6 bases not matched to a gene. The CDR3 spells CASSLSGGRYNEQFF. The CDR3, as DNA: TGTGCCAGCAGCCTCAGCGGGGGGCGCTACAATGAGCAGTTCTTC.

This rearrangement joins TRBV6-8 to TRBJ1-2; TRBD1 is a possible D gene (5 bases). The CDR3 contains 20 residues. Trimming pared 0 bases from V and 5 bases from J, leaving 28 bases between. The germline CDR1 and CDR2 sequences are MNHGY and SAAAGT. In DNA form, the CDR3 reads TGTGCCAGCAGTTACTCGATGGGCTCAGGGAGGTATTTCCCTAGTTATGGCTACACCTTC. It encodes CASSYSMGSGRYFPSYGYTF.

The chain employs TRBV15 and TRBJ1-1; D unclear. The germline V gene has CDR1 LNHNV and CDR2 YYDKDF (reference sequence). The CDR3 contains 14 residues. The V end lost 1 base, the J end lost 1 base, and 7 bases lay between the germline ends. The CDR3, as DNA: TGTGCCACCAGCAGAGGGACGGGGAACACTGAAGCTTTCTTT. As protein: CATSRGTGNTEAFF. Full variable domain (rest looked up from reference TRBV15 and TRBJ1-1): DAMVIQNPRYQVTQFGKPVTLSCSQTLNHNVMYWYQQKSSQAPKLLFHYYDKDFNNEADTPDNFQSRRPNTSFCFLDIRSPGLGDTAMYLCATSRGTGNTEAFFGQGTRLTVV.

The chain links TRBV6-4 to TRBJ1-2; D is unclear. The CDR3 totals 11 residues. CDR1 and CDR2 from the germline V gene are MRHNA and SNTAGT. The V and J ends lost 10 bases and 3 bases respectively, with 9 bases between them. This CDR3 is CATREDYGYTF. The DNA of the CDR3 is TGTGCCACTAGGGAGGACTATGGCTACACCTTC.

CDR3 in amino acids: CASSYSGTTSYEQYV. The DNA for the CDR3 is TGTGCCAGCAGTTACTCAGGAACTACTTCCTACGAGCAGTACGTC. The chain links TRBV6-8 to TRBJ2-7, with unresolved D. V was trimmed by 0 bases and J by 1 base, leaving 10 bases between them. Germline V gene sequence: CDR1 MNHGY, CDR2 SAAAGT. The CDR3 is 15 residues long.

This chain links TRBV18 with TRBJ1-2, with D maybe TRBD1 (5 bases). Germline loops: CDR1 KGHSH, CDR2 LQKENI. The CDR3 runs to 16 residues. V lost 3 bases to trimming and J lost 2 bases, with 16 bases between them. In DNA, the CDR3 is TGTGCCAGCTCACCTACCGCAGGGCCAGGAAACTATGGCTACACCTTC. It is translated as CASSPTAGPGNYGYTF.

The V call is TRBV6-8, the J call TRBJ2-5; 9 positions match TRBD1. The germline V gene encodes CDR1 MNHGY and CDR2 SAAAGT. The length of the CDR3 is 17 residues. V lost 0 bases and J lost 7; bases outside the gene matches: 12. CDR3 sequence: CASSYSTPDRGIGTQYF. As DNA, the CDR3 is TGTGCCAGCAGTTACTCGACGCCCGACAGGGGGATTGGGACCCAGTACTTC.

V usage is TRBV18 and J usage is TRBJ2-1; TRBD1 or TRBD2 may be the D gene (5 bases each). The V gene's germline CDR1 is KGHSH and CDR2 LQKENI. The CDR3 is made up of 14 amino acids. V lost 4 bases to trimming and J lost 4 bases, with 11 bases between them. The DNA of the CDR3 is TGTGCCAGCTCACGGCGAGGGGAGTACAATGAGCAGTTCTTC. Translating it yields CASSRRGEYNEQFF.

The chain carries TRBV19 and TRBJ2-3; D unclear. Trimming shortened V by 5 bases and J by 1 base, and 10 bases separated the two germline ends. The CDR3 totals 14 residues. Germline CDR1 is LNHDA and CDR2 is SQIVND (reference sequence). Here the CDR3 DNA reads TGTGCCAGTAGTCCCTTCGACCGCACAGATACGCAGTATTTT. As protein: CASSPFDRTDTQYF.

The chain combines TRBV19 with TRBJ1-5, with 7 bases aligning to TRBD1. Germline-derived CDR1 and CDR2 are LNHDA and SQIVND (reference sequence). Unmatched junction bases numbered 7, after V lost 7 bases and J lost 4 bases. This CDR3 spans 14 amino acids. CDR3 residues: CASKTGRGNQPQHF. Here the CDR3 DNA reads TGTGCCAGTAAGACAGGGAGGGGGAATCAGCCCCAGCATTTT.

The chain has TRBV11-3 and TRBJ1-1, with D possibly TRBD1 on 6 matching bases. The CDR3 covers 15 residues. Trimming pared 4 bases from V and 3 bases from J, leaving 15 bases between. The germline CDR1 and CDR2 sequences are SGHNT and YENEEA. CDR3 region: CASSSRGDWDTEAFF. The CDR3 DNA follows: TGTGCCAGCAGCTCAAGGGGGGATTGGGACACTGAAGCTTTCTTT.

This clone showed up just a few times. The chain combines TRBV6-7 with TRBJ1-1; D not resolved. TRBV6-7 is assigned to the ORF class and has an uncertain function. The V and J ends lost 5 bases and 7 bases respectively, with 8 bases between them. CDR3 size: 11 residues. CDR3 bases: TGTGCCAGCAGTCCACCGGGTGAAGCTTTCTTT. Its translation: CASSPPGEAFF.

The chain recombines TRBV10-3 with TRBJ1-4; TRBD1 might be the D (6 bases). The CDR3 has 17 amino acids. CDR1 is ENHRY and CDR2 is SYGVKD in the germline V gene. V was cut by 3 bases and J by 0 bases, with 14 bases left in between. The CDR3 loop is CAISERTALATNEKLFF. Here the CDR3 DNA reads TGTGCCATCAGTGAAAGGACAGCACTTGCAACTAATGAAAAACTGTTTTTT.

V usage is TRBV18 and J usage is TRBJ1-5; a possible D gene is TRBD1 (5 bases). V was clipped by 3 bases and J by 5 bases, with 8 bases between them. Per germline, CDR1 KGHSH and CDR2 LQKENI. CDR3 size: 13 residues. In nucleotides, the CDR3 is TGTGCCAGCTCACCTAAGACAGATCAGCCCCAGCATTTT. As protein: CASSPKTDQPQHF.

This chain joins TRBV6-8 and TRBJ1-4, with D possibly TRBD1 on 6 matching bases. CDR1 is MNHGY, CDR2 SAAAGT, per germline. The V and J ends lost 0 bases and 11 bases respectively, with 19 bases between them. CDR3 size: 16 residues. The CDR3 coding sequence is TGTGCCAGCAGTTACTCGACAGGCTCAATTGAAGGGAAACTGTTTTTT. Its translation is CASSYSTGSIEGKLFF.

The gene calls are TRBV18 and TRBJ1-4; unclear D gene. V was trimmed by 3 bases and J by 0 bases, leaving 11 bases between them. Germline assignment: CDR1 KGHSH and CDR2 LQKENI. The CDR3 is made up of 16 amino acids. CDR3 DNA sequence: TGTGCCAGCTCACCTCGGGTGCCCTCAACTAATGAAAAACTGTTTTTT. This gives the protein CASSPRVPSTNEKLFF. The entire variable domain, with the rest obtained from reference TRBV18 and TRBJ1-4, is as follows: NAGVMQNPRHLVRRRGQEARLRCSPMKGHSHVYWYRQLPEEGLKFMVYLQKENIIDESGMPKERFSAEFPKEGPSILRIQQVVRGDSAAYFCASSPRVPSTNEKLFFGSGTQLSVL.

The V call is TRBV6-1, the J call TRBJ2-7, with D possibly being TRBD1 or TRBD2 (5 bases each). From germline, CDR1 is MNHNS and CDR2 SASEGT. The CDR3 is 17 amino acids. The V end was cut by 1 base, the J end by 3 bases, with 19 bases between. Here the CDR3 reads CASSEGVGLGTSYEQYV. CDR3 nucleotides: TGTGCCAGCAGTGAAGGGGTAGGCTTAGGGACCAGCTACGAGCAGTACGTC.